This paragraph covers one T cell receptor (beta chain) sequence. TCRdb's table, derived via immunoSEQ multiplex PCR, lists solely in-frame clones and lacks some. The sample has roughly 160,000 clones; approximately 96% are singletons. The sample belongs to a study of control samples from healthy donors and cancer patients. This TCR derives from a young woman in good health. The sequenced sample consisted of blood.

CDR3 protein: CASSVARSGELFF. In DNA, the CDR3 is TGTGCCAGCAGCGTAGCGCGTTCCGGGGAGCTGTTTTTT. V and J are TRBV9 and TRBJ2-2; D gene ambiguous. The CDR3 has 13 residues. The ends were cut back, 0 bases at V and 6 bases at J, with 6 bases in the middle. Germline CDR1 is SGDLS and CDR2 is YYNGEE.